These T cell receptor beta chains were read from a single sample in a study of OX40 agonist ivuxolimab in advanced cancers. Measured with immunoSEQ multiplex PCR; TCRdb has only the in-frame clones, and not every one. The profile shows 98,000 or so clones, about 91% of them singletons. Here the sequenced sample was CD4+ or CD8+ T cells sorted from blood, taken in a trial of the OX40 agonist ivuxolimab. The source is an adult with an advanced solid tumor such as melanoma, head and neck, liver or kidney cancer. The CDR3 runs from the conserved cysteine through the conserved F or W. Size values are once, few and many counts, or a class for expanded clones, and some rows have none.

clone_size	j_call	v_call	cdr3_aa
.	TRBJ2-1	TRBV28	CASSLISRRQFF
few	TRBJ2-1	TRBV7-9	CASSFGLAGVGSHNEQFF
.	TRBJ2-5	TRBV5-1	CASSLRGTQETQYF
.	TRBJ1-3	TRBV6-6	CASIFAGDTIYF
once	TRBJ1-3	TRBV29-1	CSVEWAGSGNTIYF
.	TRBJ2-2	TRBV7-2	CASSLTTNSNTGELFF
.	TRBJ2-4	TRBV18	CASSPPGENIQYF
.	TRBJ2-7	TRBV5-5	CASSPGLIYEQYF
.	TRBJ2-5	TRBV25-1	CASSEYREAQGQETQYF
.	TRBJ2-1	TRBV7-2	CASSSDLAGQFF
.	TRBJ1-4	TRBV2	CASSLQGTNEKLFF
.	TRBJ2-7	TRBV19	CASSSSGNTVQYF
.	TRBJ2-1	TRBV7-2	CASSSSGETPWGEQFF
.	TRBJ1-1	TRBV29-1	CSADGGIPEAFF
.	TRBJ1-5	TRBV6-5	CASSSGRASSQPQHF
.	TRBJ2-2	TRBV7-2	CASSSTGLNTGELFF
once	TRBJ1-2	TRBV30	CAWSVSSDRALRGDGYTF
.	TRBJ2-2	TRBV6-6	CASSLLAGGRTGELFF
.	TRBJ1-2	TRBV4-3	CASSQDEGPWGGYTF
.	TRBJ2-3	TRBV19	CASSDRGGTPDTQYF
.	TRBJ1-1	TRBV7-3	CASSLPEEIGTEAFF
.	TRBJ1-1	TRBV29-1	CSGGQGNTEAFF
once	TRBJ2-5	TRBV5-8	CASSLRNRVQETQYF
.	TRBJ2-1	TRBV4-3	CASSHIAGTTYNEQFF
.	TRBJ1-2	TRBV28	CASSFQRYGYTF
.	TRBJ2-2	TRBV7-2	CASSPTSGGALGTGELFF
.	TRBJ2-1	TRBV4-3	CASSQDRAVSYNEQFF
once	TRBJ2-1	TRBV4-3	CASSEGWPPRSYNEQFF
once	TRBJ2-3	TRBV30	CAWSEGGPLITQYF
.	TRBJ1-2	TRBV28	CASSFFMVGKTNYGYTF
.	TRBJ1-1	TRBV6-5	CASSKLGVLNTEAFF
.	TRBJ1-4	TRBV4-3	CASSHGQGLTNEKLFF
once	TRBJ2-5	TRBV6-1	CASSEAMWGQTQYF
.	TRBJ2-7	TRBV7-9	CASSLETHSYEQYF
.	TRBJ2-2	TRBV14	CASSPQGFGELFF
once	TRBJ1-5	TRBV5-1	CASSLEGGPYSNQPQHF
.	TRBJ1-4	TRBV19	CASSTGKATNEKLFF
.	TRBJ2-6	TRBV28	CASSLGTVSGANVLTF
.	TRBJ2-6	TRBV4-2	CASSQDKVMLPSGANVLTF
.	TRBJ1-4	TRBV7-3	CASSLVQGANEKLFF
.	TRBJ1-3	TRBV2	CASTVHQGAGNTIYF
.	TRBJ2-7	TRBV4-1	CASSQPPSGVYEQYF
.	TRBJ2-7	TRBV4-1	CASSQRSTGSEQYF
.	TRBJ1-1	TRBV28	CASSLSGQGGTEAFF
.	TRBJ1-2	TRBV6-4	CASSVGTGDGYGYTF
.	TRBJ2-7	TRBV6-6	CASSPGLALSYEQYF
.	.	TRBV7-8	CASSSLTRVYEQYF
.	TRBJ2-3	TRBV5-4	CASSGGTRRPGSSTDTQYF
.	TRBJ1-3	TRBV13	CASSFRDQGSGNTIYF
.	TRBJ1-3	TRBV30	CAWGKSPTGNTIYF
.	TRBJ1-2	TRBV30	CAWTGSTGYGYTF
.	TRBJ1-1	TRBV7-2	CASSRQGGWNTEAFF
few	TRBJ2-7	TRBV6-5	CASRRQATYEQYF
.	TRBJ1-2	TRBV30	CAWSHSDYGYTF
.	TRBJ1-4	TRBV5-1	CASSLAGDFGKLFF